The 10 T cell receptor beta chains reported below all come from one sample, sequenced in a study of blood T cells in healthy people across ages. The second PCR ran roughly 7 to 12 cycles with a sample-barcoded 5' primer and J-beta primers. Via MiXCR, TCRdb re-called the 5' RACE reads, giving one row per CDR3 protein. The data show hundreds of thousands of distinct CDR3 sequences, 58% seen once. Sequenced: blood. The receptors here all came from a man under 40 in good health.

The count of this clonotype is one. The chain is built from TRBV30 and TRBJ1-2; no definite D call. The CDR3 extends over 12 amino acids. Trimming removed 3 bases at V and 3 bases at J, with 8 bases between. Germline-derived CDR1 and CDR2 are GTSNPN and SVGIG (reference sequence). For the CDR3, the DNA is TGTGCCTGGAGAAAGGGATACTATGGCTACACCTTC. It specifies CAWRKGYYGYTF.

CDR3 sequence reads: CASSLPTSFLDEQFF. CDR3 coding DNA: TGTGCCAGCAGCTTACCGACTAGTTTTCTCGATGAGCAGTTCTTC. The chain employs TRBV7-2 and TRBJ2-1, with D perhaps TRBD2 (6 bases). Germline V CDR1 and CDR2: SGHTA, FQGNSA. This CDR3 comprises 15 residues. The ends were cut back, 2 bases at V and 8 bases at J, with 16 bases in the middle.

This chain links TRBV20-1 with TRBJ2-7, with 10 bases matching TRBD1. J lost 0 bases, V lost 4 bases, and 15 bases had no gene match. The CDR3 covers 18 residues. Germline CDR1 DFQATT, CDR2 SNEGSKA (reference sequence). The CDR3 protein is CSAKRQGALAVSSYEQYF. In DNA form, the CDR3 reads TGCAGTGCTAAGAGACAGGGGGCCCTTGCCGTAAGCTCCTACGAGCAGTACTTC.

The rearrangement uses TRBV5-1 and TRBJ2-6; D gene uncertain. CDR1 is SGHRS and CDR2 is YFSETQ in the germline V gene. V gave up 0 bases and J gave up 0 bases, with 4 bases separating them. CDR3 length: 15 residues. In nucleotides, the CDR3 is TGCGCCAGCAGCTTGGATAACTCTGGGGCCAACGTCCTGACTTTC. Translation gives CASSLDNSGANVLTF.

The V and J genes are TRBV12-3 or TRBV12-4 and TRBJ2-3, with D uncertain. Between the trimmed V and J ends, which lost 6 bases and 2 bases, there was a span of 21 bases. This CDR3 is built from 17 residues. The CDR3 coding sequence is TGTGCCAGCAGCCCGACTGGCCCGATTAGTCACACAGATACGCAGTATTTT. As protein: CASSPTGPISHTDTQYF.

The chain recombines TRBV4-1 with TRBJ1-5; D possibly corresponds to TRBD1 (5 bases). From germline, CDR1 is MGHRA and CDR2 YSYEKL. The V end lost 0 bases, the J end lost 9 bases, and 15 bases lay between the germline ends. The CDR3 covers 15 residues. The CDR3 sequence is CASSQDLSSGRPQHF. CDR3 sequence (DNA): TGCGCCAGCAGCCAAGATTTGTCCTCGGGGCGGCCCCAGCATTTT.

This clonotype was picked up a small number of times. This sequence joins TRBV7-9 and TRBJ1-1; TRBD1 might be the D (5 bases). V was cut by 2 bases and J by 4 bases, with 8 bases left in between. CDR3 length: 13 residues. CDR1 is SEHNR, CDR2 FQNEAQ, per germline (reference sequence). The CDR3 loop is CASSLYGGTEAFF. CDR3 nucleotides: TGTGCCAGCAGCTTATATGGGGGCACTGAAGCTTTCTTT. The complete variable domain, with remaining parts taken from reference TRBV7-9 and TRBJ1-1, reads DTGVSQNPRHKITKRGQNVTFRCDPISEHNRLYWYRQTLGQGPEFLTYFQNEAQLEKSRLLSDRFSAERPKGSFSTLEIQRTEQGDSAMYLCASSLYGGTEAFFGQGTRLTVV.

CDR3 in DNA: TGTGCCAGCAGTCCCCCCTCGAGTGAAGCTTTCTTT. Protein: CASSPPSSEAFF. This chain uses TRBV27 with TRBJ1-1; D is undetermined. Trimming pared 5 bases from V and 7 bases from J, leaving 11 bases between. The CDR3 is made up of 12 amino acids. Germline V CDR1 and CDR2: MNHEY, SMNVEV (reference sequence).

The V gene is TRBV6-5, the J gene TRBJ1-4; 8 positions agree with TRBD1. Germline CDR1 and CDR2: MNHEY and SVGAGI. V was clipped by 0 bases and J by 6 bases; unmatched bases: 3. The CDR3 length is 15 residues. CDR3 DNA: TGTGCCAGCAGTTACTCGGACAGGGTCCATGAAAAACTGTTTTTT. Translated: CASSYSDRVHEKLFF.

This clonotype was counted between two and nine times. V and J are TRBV28 and TRBJ1-5; unclear D gene. The V and J ends lost 8 bases and 5 bases respectively, with 16 bases between them. Germline V lookup: CDR1 MDHEN, CDR2 SYDVKM. This CDR3 has 14 residues. This CDR3 reads CASSGTSVHQPQHF. The CDR3 DNA reads as TGTGCCAGCTCAGGCACCAGCGTCCATCAGCCCCAGCATTTT.